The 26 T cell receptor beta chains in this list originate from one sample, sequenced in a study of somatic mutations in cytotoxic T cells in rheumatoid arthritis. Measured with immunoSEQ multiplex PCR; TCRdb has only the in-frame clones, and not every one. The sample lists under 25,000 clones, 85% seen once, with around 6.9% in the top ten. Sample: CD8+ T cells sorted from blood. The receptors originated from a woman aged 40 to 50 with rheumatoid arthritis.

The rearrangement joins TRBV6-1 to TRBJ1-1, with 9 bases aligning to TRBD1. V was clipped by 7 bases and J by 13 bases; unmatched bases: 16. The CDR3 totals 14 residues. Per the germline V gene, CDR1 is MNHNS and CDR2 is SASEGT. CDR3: CASTQLTGGYVGFF. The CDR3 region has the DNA TGTGCCAGCACCCAATTGACAGGGGGATATGTCGGTTTCTTT.

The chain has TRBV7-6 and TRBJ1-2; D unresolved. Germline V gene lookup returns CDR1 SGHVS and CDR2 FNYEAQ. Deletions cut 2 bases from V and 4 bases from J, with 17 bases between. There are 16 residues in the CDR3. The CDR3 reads CASSLFPQDNSYGYTF. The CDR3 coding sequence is TGTGCCAGCAGCTTATTCCCCCAAGACAATAGCTATGGCTACACCTTC.

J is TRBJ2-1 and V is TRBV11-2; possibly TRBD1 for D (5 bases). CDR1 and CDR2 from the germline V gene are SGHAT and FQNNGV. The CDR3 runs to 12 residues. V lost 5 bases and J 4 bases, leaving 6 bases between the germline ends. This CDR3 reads CASSHRYNEQFF. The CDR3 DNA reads TGTGCCAGCAGCCACAGGTACAATGAGCAGTTCTTC.

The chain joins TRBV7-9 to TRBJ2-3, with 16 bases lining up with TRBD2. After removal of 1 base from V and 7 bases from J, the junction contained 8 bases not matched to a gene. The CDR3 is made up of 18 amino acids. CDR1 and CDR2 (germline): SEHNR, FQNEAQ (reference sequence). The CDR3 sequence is CASSLEGLAGGPGYTQYF. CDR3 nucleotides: TGTGCCAGCAGCTTAGAGGGACTAGCGGGAGGGCCTGGATATACGCAGTATTTT.

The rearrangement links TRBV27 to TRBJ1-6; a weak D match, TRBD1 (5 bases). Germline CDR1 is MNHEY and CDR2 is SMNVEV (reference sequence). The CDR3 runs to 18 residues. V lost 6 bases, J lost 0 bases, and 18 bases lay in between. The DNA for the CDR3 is TGTGCCAGCAGGACCTATCAGGGAAATAGCTCCTATAATTCACCCCTCCACTTT. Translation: CASRTYQGNSSYNSPLHF.

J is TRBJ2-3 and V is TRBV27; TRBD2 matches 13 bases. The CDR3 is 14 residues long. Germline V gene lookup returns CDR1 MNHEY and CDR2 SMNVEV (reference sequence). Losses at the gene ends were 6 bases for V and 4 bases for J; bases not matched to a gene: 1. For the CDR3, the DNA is TGTGCCAGCAGCGGACTAGCGGGGGCAGATACGCAGTATTTT. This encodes CASSGLAGADTQYF.

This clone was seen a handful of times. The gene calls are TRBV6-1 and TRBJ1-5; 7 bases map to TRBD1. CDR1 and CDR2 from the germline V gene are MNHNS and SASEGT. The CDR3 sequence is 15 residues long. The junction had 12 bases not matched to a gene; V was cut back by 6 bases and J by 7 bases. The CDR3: CASRYGQECRQPQHF. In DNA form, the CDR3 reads TGTGCCAGCAGATACGGACAGGAGTGTCGCCAGCCCCAGCATTTT.

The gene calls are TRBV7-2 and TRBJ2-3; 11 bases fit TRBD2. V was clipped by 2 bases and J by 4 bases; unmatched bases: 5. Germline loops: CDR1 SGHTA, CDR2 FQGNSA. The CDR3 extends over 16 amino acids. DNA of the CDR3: TGTGCCAGCAGCTTAATAGCGGGAGGGGGCCCAGATACGCAGTATTTT. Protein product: CASSLIAGGGPDTQYF.

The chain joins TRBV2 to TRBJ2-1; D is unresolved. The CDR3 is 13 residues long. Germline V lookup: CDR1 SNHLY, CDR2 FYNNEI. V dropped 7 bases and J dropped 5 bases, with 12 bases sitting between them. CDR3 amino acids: CASTSATHNEQFF. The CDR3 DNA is TGTGCCAGCACCAGCGCCACCCACAATGAGCAGTTCTTC.

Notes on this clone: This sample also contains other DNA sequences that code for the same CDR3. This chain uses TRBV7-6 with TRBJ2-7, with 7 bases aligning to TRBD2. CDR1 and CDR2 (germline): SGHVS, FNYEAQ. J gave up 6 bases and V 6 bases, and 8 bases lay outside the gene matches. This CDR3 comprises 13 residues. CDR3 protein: CASSSMLAGEQYF. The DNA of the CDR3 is TGTGCCAGCAGTTCGATGTTAGCGGGCGAGCAGTACTTC. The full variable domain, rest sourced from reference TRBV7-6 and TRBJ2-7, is GAGVSQSPRYKVTKRGQDVALRCDPISGHVSLYWYRQALGQGPEFLTYFNYEAQQDKSGLPNDRFSAERPEGSISTLTIQRTEQRDSAMYRCASSSMLAGEQYFGPGTRLTVT.

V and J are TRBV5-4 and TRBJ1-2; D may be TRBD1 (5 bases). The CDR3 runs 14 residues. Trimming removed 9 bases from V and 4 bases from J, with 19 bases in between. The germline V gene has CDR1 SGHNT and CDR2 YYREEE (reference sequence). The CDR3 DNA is TGTGCCACCTTCGCAATCGACAGCTCCTATGGCTACACCTTC. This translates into CATFAIDSSYGYTF.

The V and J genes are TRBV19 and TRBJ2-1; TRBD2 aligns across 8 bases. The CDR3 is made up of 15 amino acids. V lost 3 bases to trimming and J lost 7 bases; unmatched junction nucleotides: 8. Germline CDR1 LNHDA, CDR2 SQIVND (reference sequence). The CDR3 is CASSIDGGALNEQFF. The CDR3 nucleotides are TGTGCCAGTAGTATTGACGGGGGGGCTTTAAATGAGCAGTTCTTC.

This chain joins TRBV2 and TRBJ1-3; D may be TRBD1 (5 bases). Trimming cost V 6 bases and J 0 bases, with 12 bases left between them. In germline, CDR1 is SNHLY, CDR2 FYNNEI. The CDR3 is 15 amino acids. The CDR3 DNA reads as TGTGCCAGCAGGATTTTAGACAGCTCTGGAAACACCATATATTTT. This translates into CASRILDSSGNTIYF.

The CDR3 reads CASSLFADTQYF. CDR3 nucleotide sequence: TGTGCCAGCAGCTTGTTCGCAGATACGCAGTATTTT. The chain employs TRBV7-9 and TRBJ2-3; D remains unclear. V was shortened by 3 bases and J by 4 bases, with 5 bases between the two germline ends. The CDR3 length is 12 residues. CDR1 is SEHNR and CDR2 is FQNEAQ in the germline V gene (reference sequence). The full variable domain, in which reference TRBV7-9 and TRBJ2-3 provide the parts outside the CDR3, is DTGVSQNPRHKITKRGQNVTFRCDPISEHNRLYWYRQTLGQGPEFLTYFQNEAQLEKSRLLSDRFSAERPKGSFSTLEIQRTEQGDSAMYLCASSLFADTQYFGPGTRLTVL.

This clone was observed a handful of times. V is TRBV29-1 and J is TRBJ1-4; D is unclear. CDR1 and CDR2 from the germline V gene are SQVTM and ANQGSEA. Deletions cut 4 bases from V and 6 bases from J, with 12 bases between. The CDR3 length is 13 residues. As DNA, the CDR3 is TGCAGCGTTGCCAGCAGCGGGGATGAAAAACTGTTTTTT. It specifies CSVASSGDEKLFF.

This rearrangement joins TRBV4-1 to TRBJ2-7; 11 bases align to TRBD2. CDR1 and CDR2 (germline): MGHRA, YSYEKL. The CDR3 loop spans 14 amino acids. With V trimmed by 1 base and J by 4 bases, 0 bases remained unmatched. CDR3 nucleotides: TGCGCCAGCAGCCAAGGGACTAGCGGGTACGAGCAGTACTTC. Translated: CASSQGTSGYEQYF.

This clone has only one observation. The chain's CDR3 is CASSLEEGTEAFF. For the CDR3, the DNA is TGTGCCAGCAGCTTAGAGGAGGGGACTGAAGCTTTCTTT. This rearrangement joins TRBV7-9 to TRBJ1-1; D might be TRBD1 (5 bases). The CDR3 extends over 13 amino acids. Per the germline V gene, CDR1 is SEHNR and CDR2 is FQNEAQ (reference sequence). V lost 1 base and J lost 5, with 8 bases in between.

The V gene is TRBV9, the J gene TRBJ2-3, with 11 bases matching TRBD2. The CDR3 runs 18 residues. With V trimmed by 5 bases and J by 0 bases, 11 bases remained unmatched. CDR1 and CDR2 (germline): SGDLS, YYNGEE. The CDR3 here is CASSRGSGGAASTDTQYF. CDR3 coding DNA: TGTGCCAGCAGTCGGGGTAGCGGGGGGGCGGCAAGCACAGATACGCAGTATTTT.

CDR3 loop: CASSGASGSLYNEQFF. DNA of the CDR3: TGTGCCAGCAGTGGGGCTAGCGGGAGTTTGTACAATGAGCAGTTCTTC. The rearrangement links TRBV25-1 to TRBJ2-1, with TRBD2 identical over 10 bases. The germline gives CDR1 MGHDK, CDR2 SYGVNS. Trimming took 4 bases from V and 4 from J; bases not matched to a gene: 7. The CDR3 extends over 16 amino acids.

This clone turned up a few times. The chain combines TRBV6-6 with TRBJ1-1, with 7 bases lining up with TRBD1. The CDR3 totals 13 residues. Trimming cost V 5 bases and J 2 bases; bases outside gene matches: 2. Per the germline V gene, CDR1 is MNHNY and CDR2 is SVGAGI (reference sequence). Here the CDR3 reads CASSGDRNTEAFF. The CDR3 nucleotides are TGTGCCAGCAGTGGGGACAGAAACACTGAAGCTTTCTTT.

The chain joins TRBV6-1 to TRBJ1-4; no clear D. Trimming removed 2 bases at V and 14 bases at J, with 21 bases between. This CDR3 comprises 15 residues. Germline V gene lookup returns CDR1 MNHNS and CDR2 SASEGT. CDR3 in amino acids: CASSEPGSGGNGLFF. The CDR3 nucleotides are TGTGCCAGCAGTGAACCGGGCAGTGGAGGGAATGGGCTGTTTTTT.

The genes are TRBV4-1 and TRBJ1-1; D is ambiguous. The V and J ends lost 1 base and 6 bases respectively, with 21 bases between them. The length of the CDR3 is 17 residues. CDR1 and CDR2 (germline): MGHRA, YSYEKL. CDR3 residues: CASSQGRNMIEDPEAFF. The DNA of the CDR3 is TGCGCCAGCAGCCAAGGCCGAAACATGATAGAGGATCCTGAAGCTTTCTTT.

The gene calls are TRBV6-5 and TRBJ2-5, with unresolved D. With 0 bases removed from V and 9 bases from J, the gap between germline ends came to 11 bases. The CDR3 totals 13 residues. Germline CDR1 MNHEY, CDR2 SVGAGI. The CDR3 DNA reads TGTGCCAGCAGTTACTCGGAGCTCACGGCCCAGTACTTC. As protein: CASSYSELTAQYF.

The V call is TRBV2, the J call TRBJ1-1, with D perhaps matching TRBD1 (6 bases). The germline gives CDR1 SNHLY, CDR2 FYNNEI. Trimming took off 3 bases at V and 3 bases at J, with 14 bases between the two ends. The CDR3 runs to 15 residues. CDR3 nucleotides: TGTGCCAGCAGTGATCGCGGGGGCGCGGACACTGAAGCTTTCTTT. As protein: CASSDRGGADTEAFF. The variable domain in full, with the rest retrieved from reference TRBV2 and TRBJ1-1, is EPEVTQTPSHQVTQMGQEVILRCVPISNHLYFYWYRQILGQKVEFLVSFYNNEISEKSEIFDDQFSVERPDGSNFTLKIRSTKLEDSAMYFCASSDRGGADTEAFFGQGTRLTVV.

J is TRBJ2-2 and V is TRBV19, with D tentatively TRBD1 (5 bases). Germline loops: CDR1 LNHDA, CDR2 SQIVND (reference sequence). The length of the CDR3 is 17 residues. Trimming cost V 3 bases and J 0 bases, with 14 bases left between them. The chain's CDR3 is CASSIMGPDPNTGELFF. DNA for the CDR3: TGTGCCAGTAGTATTATGGGGCCGGACCCGAACACCGGGGAGCTGTTTTTT.

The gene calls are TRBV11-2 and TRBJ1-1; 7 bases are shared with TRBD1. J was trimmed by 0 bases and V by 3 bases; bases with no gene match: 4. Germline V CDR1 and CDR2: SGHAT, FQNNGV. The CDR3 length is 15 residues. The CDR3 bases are TGTGCCAGCAGCTTGTGGACAGGACTGAACACTGAAGCTTTCTTT. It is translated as CASSLWTGLNTEAFF.